This T cell receptor beta chain was captured by sequencing in a study of blood T cell repertoires in COVID-19. The germline CDR1 and CDR2 sequences are LGHDT and YNNKEL (reference sequence). The V gene end was trimmed by 0 bases and the J gene end by 6 bases; junction bases not matched to a gene: 8. The CDR3 contains 17 residues. TCRdb keeps only in-frame clones here, not all; method: immunoSEQ multiplex PCR. This sample yields over 130,000 clones, of which 84% are seen a single time; 3% to 3.5% belongs to the top ten. Cohorts were assigned according to the clinical history that participants reported.

V gene TRBV3-1 (or the pseudogene TRBV3-2) combines with J gene TRBJ2-7; 13 bases align to TRBD2. The sequence was collected from a woman in her forties or fifties with acute COVID-19. Input material: PBMCs or T cells enriched from blood (not recorded which). The CDR3 loop is CASSQEIGLAGVSEQYF. CDR3 in DNA: TGTGCCAGCAGCCAAGAAATTGGACTAGCGGGAGTTAGCGAGCAGTACTTC.